Listed below are T cell receptor beta chains from one sample, sequenced in a study of early T cells in non-severe SARS-CoV-2 infection. Each CDR3 protein is one row after TCRdb ran MiXCR on the 5' RACE reads. The sample carries roughly 29,000 distinct CDR3 sequences, 5% to 6.5% recorded once. The input for sequencing was whole blood, taken at baseline. These receptors all come from an adult who was a healthcare worker with PCR-confirmed SARS-CoV-2 infection or an uninfected control (not recorded which). Each CDR3 is given with its conserved first and last residue. A D gene is named only where the DNA matches it firmly. Not all rows give a size; the values are once, few, many and, for expanded clones, a class.

d_call,clone_size,j_call,v_call,cdr3_aa,cdr3_nt
NA,many,TRBJ2-1,TRBV29-1,CSVVLGFSYNEQFF,TGCAGCGTTGTGTTGGGGTTCTCCTACAATGAGCAGTTCTTC
TRBD2,NA,TRBJ2-3,TRBV5-1,CASSPGWTSGSTDTQYF,TGCGCCAGCAGCCCAGGGTGGACTAGCGGGTCTACAGATACGCAGTATTTT
TRBD1,many,TRBJ1-1,TRBV7-9,CASSRRQGNPTEAFF,TGTGCCAGCAGCCGACGACAGGGGAATCCCACTGAAGCTTTCTTT
NA,NA,TRBJ2-3,TRBV12-5,CASGFGTDTQYF,TGTGCTAGTGGTTTCGGCACAGATACGCAGTATTTT
NA,many,TRBJ2-4,TRBV4-2,CASSQLLDRLAKNIQYF,TGTGCCAGCAGCCAACTTTTGGACAGACTAGCCAAAAACATTCAGTACTTC
NA,many,TRBJ1-2,TRBV19,CASSIHSAGDYGYTF,TGTGCCAGTAGTATACACTCCGCGGGGGACTATGGCTACACCTTC
NA,NA,TRBJ2-3,TRBV12-3/TRBV12-4,CASSFGTYTDTQYF,TGTGCCAGCAGTTTTGGGACCTACACAGATACGCAGTATTTT
NA,few,TRBJ2-5,TRBV3-2,CASSQVTARGSQETQYF,TGTGCCAGCAGCCAAGTAACCGCGCGGGGGTCCCAAGAGACCCAGTACTTC
NA,many,TRBJ1-6,TRBV20-1,CSAHGGGNSPLHF,TGCAGTGCTCACGGAGGTGGGAATTCACCCCTCCACTTT
NA,NA,TRBJ2-5,TRBV5-4,CASSLSAFGETQYF,TGTGCCAGCAGCTTGAGCGCCTTCGGAGAGACCCAGTACTTC
TRBD1,many,TRBJ2-7,TRBV6-1,CASTLPAQGEPYEQYF,TGTGCCAGCACCCTCCCAGCTCAGGGGGAACCCTACGAGCAGTACTTC
NA,many,TRBJ1-1,TRBV10-3,CAISLEGNTEAFF,TGTGCCATCAGTCTGGAAGGGAACACTGAAGCTTTCTTT
TRBD1,many,TRBJ2-2,TRBV7-9,CASSSVAGTGSVGELFF,TGTGCCAGCAGCTCCGTTGCCGGGACAGGGAGCGTCGGGGAGCTGTTTTTT
TRBD2,many,TRBJ2-7,TRBV28,CAATSGTYEQYF,TGTGCCGCCACTAGCGGTACCTACGAGCAGTACTTC
TRBD1,many,TRBJ2-5,TRBV12-3/TRBV12-4,CASSLAPGQGRETQYF,TGTGCCAGCAGTTTAGCTCCGGGACAGGGGCGAGAGACCCAGTACTTC
NA,many,TRBJ2-1,TRBV4-1,CASSQGRAAIGGYNEQFF,TGCGCCAGCAGCCAAGGCAGGGCTGCCATCGGGGGCTACAATGAGCAGTTCTTC
NA,few,TRBJ2-5,TRBV7-9,CASRPRLGQETQYF,TGTGCCAGCAGGCCACGTCTAGGACAAGAGACCCAGTACTTC
NA,many,TRBJ2-1,TRBV7-9,CASSPMVGTGNEQFF,TGTGCCAGCAGCCCTATGGTAGGAACGGGAAATGAGCAGTTCTTC
TRBD1,many,TRBJ1-4,TRBV12-3/TRBV12-4,CASTPVFGTDRGNEKLFF,TGTGCCAGCACCCCGGTGTTTGGAACCGACAGGGGTAATGAAAAACTGTTTTTT
NA,many,TRBJ2-1,TRBV11-2,CASSLNLRERPYNEQFF,TGTGCCAGCAGCTTAAACTTGCGGGAAAGGCCCTACAATGAGCAGTTCTTC